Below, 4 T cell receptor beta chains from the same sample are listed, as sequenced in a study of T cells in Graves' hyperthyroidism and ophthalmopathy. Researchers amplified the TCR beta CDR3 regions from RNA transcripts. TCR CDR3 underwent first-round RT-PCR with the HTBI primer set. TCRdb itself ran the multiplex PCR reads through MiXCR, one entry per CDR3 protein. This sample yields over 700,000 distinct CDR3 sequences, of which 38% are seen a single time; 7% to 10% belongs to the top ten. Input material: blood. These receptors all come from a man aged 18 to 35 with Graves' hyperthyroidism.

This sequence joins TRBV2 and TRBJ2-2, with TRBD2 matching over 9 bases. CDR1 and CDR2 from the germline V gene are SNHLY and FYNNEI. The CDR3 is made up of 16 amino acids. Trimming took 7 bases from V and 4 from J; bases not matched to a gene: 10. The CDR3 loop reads CASTQLAGSATGELFF. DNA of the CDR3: TGTGCCAGCACCCAGCTAGCGGGATCGGCCACCGGGGAGCTGTTTTTT.

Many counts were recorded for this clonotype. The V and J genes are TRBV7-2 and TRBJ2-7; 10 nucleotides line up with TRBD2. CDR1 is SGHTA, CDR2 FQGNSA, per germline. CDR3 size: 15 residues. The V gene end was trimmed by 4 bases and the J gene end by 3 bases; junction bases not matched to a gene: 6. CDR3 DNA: TGTGCCAGCAGCTCAGGACTAGCGGAGGTCTACGAGCAGTACTTC. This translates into CASSSGLAEVYEQYF.

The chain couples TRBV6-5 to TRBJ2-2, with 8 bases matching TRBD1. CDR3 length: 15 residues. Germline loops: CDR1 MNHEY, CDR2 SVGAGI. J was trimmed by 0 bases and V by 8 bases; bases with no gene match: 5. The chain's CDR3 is CASADRGPNTGELFF. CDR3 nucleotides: TGTGCCAGCGCAGACAGGGGCCCGAACACCGGGGAGCTGTTTTTT.

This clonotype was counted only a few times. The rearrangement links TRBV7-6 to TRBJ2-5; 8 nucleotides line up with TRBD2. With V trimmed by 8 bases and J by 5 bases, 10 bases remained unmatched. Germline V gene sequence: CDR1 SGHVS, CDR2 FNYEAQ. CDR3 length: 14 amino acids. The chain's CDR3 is CASLRGGIGETQYF. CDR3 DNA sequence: TGTGCCAGCCTCCGGGGGGGGATAGGGGAGACCCAGTACTTC.